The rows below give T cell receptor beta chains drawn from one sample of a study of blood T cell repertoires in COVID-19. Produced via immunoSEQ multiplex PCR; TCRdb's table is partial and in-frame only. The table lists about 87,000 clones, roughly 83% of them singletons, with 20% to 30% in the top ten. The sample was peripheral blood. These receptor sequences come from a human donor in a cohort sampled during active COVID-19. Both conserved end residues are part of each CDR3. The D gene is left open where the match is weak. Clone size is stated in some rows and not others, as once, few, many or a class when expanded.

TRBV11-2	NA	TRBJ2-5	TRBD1	TGTGCCAGCAGCCGGGACAGGGTTGAGACCCAGTACTTC	CASSRDRVETQYF
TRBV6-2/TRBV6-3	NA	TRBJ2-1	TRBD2	TGTGCCAGCAGTTATAGCCGGGGGGGTTATGAGCAGTTCTTC	CASSYSRGGYEQFF
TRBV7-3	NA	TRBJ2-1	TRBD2	TGTGCCAGCAGCTTACGCCTAGCGGGAGGGCCGATTTACAATGAGCAGTTCTTC	CASSLRLAGGPIYNEQFF
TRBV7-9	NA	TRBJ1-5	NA	TGTGCCAGCAGCTCCCTAGGAGGGAGCAATCAGCCCCAGCATTTT	CASSSLGGSNQPQHF
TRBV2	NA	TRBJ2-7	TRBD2	TGTGCCAGCAGTCGAGCCGGACTAGCGGGGGGGTACGAGCAGTACTTC	CASSRAGLAGGYEQYF
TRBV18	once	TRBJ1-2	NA	TGTGCCAGCTCACCAGGAGGGGCGGACTATGGCTACACCTTC	CASSPGGADYGYTF
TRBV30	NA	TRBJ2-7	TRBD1	TGTGCCTGGGGACAGGGGGCGGTCGAGCAGTACTTC	CAWGQGAVEQYF
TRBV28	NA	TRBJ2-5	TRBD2	TGTGCCAGCAGGTCAATAGCGGGAGTTCGGGAGACCCAGTACTTC	CASRSIAGVRETQYF
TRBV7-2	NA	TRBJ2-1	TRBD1	TGTGCCAGCAGCTTTGACAGGGACAATGAGCAGTTCTTC	CASSFDRDNEQFF
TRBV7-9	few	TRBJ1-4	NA	TGTGCCAGCAGCTTACCGGGGCAGGGGAATGAAAAACTGTTTTTT	CASSLPGQGNEKLFF
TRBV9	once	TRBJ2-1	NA	TGTGCCAGCAGCCCCCGCGGAGATGCAGTATCCAATGAGCAGTTCTTC	CASSPRGDAVSNEQFF
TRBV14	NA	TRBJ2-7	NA	TGTGCCAGCAGCCAAGACAACGAGCAGTACTTC	CASSQDNEQYF
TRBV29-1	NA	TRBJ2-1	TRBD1	TGCAGCGTGCCCTCAGGGGGCGCTTACAATGAGCAGTTCTTC	CSVPSGGAYNEQFF